These T cell receptor beta chains were read from a single sample in a study of control samples from healthy donors and cancer patients. TCRdb's copy holds only in-frame clones and misses some; the assay was immunoSEQ multiplex PCR. The data contain 100,000 to 150,000 clones, around nine tenths of them singletons. The sample comprised blood. The receptor source for this set is a man younger than 35 in good health. Each CDR3 is given with its conserved first and last residue. A D gene is named only where the DNA matches it firmly. Rows give clone size only sometimes, using once, few, many, or a class for an expanded clone.

NA,TRBV6-5,TRBD2,TRBJ2-6,TGTGCCAGCCGGGGAGGGCTTGGGGCCAACGTCCTGACTTTC,CASRGGLGANVLTF
once,TRBV30,NA,TRBJ1-1,TGTGCCTGGATGGCCGGGACCAACACTGAAGCTTTCTTT,CAWMAGTNTEAFF
NA,TRBV4-1,NA,TRBJ1-4,TGCGCCAGCAGCCAAGTCTCGGGACGCGGAACTAATGAAAAACTGTTTTTT,CASSQVSGRGTNEKLFF
NA,TRBV18,NA,TRBJ1-2,TGTGCCAGCTCACCATCAGGAGATAACTATGGCTACACCTTC,CASSPSGDNYGYTF
NA,TRBV2,TRBD2,TRBJ2-1,TGTGCCGGACGGGGCGGGGGAAGCTCCTACAATGAGCAGTTCTTC,CAGRGGGSSYNEQFF
NA,TRBV9,NA,TRBJ2-5,TGTGCCAGCAGCGTAGCAGGCCAAGAGACCCAGTACTTC,CASSVAGQETQYF
NA,TRBV15,NA,TRBJ1-2,TGTGCCACCAGCCCGCGCAGCCCCACTTCTCTTTATGGCTACACCTTC,CATSPRSPTSLYGYTF
NA,TRBV4-1,NA,TRBJ1-2,TGCGCCAGCAGCCAACTGGGGGCTCTCTATGGCTACACCTTC,CASSQLGALYGYTF
NA,TRBV3-1/TRBV3-2,TRBD1,TRBJ1-6,TGTGCCAGCAGCCAGTTGGGACAGGGGGGTTCGGCCCTCCACTTT,CASSQLGQGGSALHF
NA,TRBV4-2,NA,TRBJ1-2,TGTGCCAGCACGGCCGGTGAGGGCTACACCTTC,CASTAGEGYTF
NA,TRBV7-2,TRBD2,TRBJ2-7,TGTGCCAGCAGCTTAGGACTAGCGGGGGGCTACGAGCAGTACTTC,CASSLGLAGGYEQYF
NA,TRBV5-1,TRBD1,TRBJ2-5,TGCGCCAGCAGCCCTACCGGGACAGGGGAAGAGACCCAGTACTTC,CASSPTGTGEETQYF
once,TRBV11-3,NA,TRBJ1-1,TGTGCCAGCAGCTTAGGAGCGGGCTCAATAGCTACTGAAGCTTTCTTT,CASSLGAGSIATEAFF
NA,TRBV4-2,NA,TRBJ1-5,TGTGCCAGCAGCCAAGAGGAGGGTCTGAGCAATCAGCCCCAGCATTTT,CASSQEEGLSNQPQHF
NA,TRBV10-3,NA,TRBJ1-1,TGTGCCATCAATAGGGGTAATGAAGCTTTCTTT,CAINRGNEAFF
NA,TRBV5-1,NA,TRBJ1-1,TGCGCCAGCAGCTTGGCCGGGACGGAGAACACTGAAGCTTTCTTT,CASSLAGTENTEAFF
NA,TRBV6-5,TRBD1,TRBJ2-1,TGTGCCAGCAGACAGGGACAGGGGGCGGATGAGCAGTTCTTC,CASRQGQGADEQFF
NA,TRBV9,NA,TRBJ2-1,TGTGCCAGCAGCCCCGGCCTGGGTGAGCAGTTCTTC,CASSPGLGEQFF
NA,TRBV3-1/TRBV3-2,NA,TRBJ2-7,TGTGCCAGCAGCCAAGGGGGGCACGAGCAGTACTTC,CASSQGGHEQYF
NA,TRBV14,NA,TRBJ2-7,TGTGCCAGCAGCCGTCGGGAGTGGAACGAGCAGTACTTC,CASSRREWNEQYF
NA,TRBV5-4,TRBD2,TRBJ2-1,TGTGCCAGCAGCACGTATTTAGCGGGGGGGCTTATAGATGAGCAGTTCTTC,CASSTYLAGGLIDEQFF
NA,TRBV4-1,TRBD2,TRBJ2-3,TGCGCCAGCAGCCCTGTGACTAGCGGGGGAGTCACAGATACGCAGTATTTT,CASSPVTSGGVTDTQYF
NA,TRBV7-9,TRBD1,TRBJ1-5,TGTGCCAGCACCCCAGGGGGGCTCGGCAATCAGCCCCAGCATTTT,CASTPGGLGNQPQHF
NA,TRBV5-1,NA,TRBJ1-2,TGCGCCAGCAGCTTGAATTCAGTCACAGACCCTAACTATGGCTACACCTTC,CASSLNSVTDPNYGYTF
NA,TRBV27,NA,TRBJ2-1,TGTGCCAGCAGTCCCCGAGTGGATCCCTACAATGAGCAGTTCTTC,CASSPRVDPYNEQFF
NA,TRBV5-4,TRBD2,TRBJ2-1,TGTGCCAGCAGCTTGGTCGCGGGGGGGCCTAATGAGCAGTTCTTC,CASSLVAGGPNEQFF
few,TRBV7-9,NA,TRBJ1-1,TGTGCCAGCAGCTTATACACTGAAGCTTTCTTT,CASSLYTEAFF
once,TRBV2,TRBD1,TRBJ1-6,TGTGCCAGCAGGGGGACAGGGGATTCACCCCTCCACTTT,CASRGTGDSPLHF
NA,TRBV7-2,TRBD1,TRBJ1-1,TGTGCCAGCAGCTGGTACAGGGGGACTGAAGCTTTCTTT,CASSWYRGTEAFF
NA,TRBV7-9,TRBD1,TRBJ1-4,TGTGCCAGCAGCTTTACAGGGGAAGCTAATGAAAAACTGTTTTTT,CASSFTGEANEKLFF
NA,TRBV9,NA,TRBJ1-2,TGTGCCAGCAGCGTAGAGGGTATTGGTGGTTACACCTTC,CASSVEGIGGYTF
NA,TRBV4-1,NA,TRBJ2-5,TGCGCCAGCAGCCAAAGGTCCCGGGGGGAGACCCAGTACTTC,CASSQRSRGETQYF
NA,TRBV18,TRBD2,TRBJ2-3,TGTGCCAGCTCACAAGGGACTAGCGGGGGCCCGAGGGATACGCAGTATTTT,CASSQGTSGGPRDTQYF
NA,TRBV2,NA,TRBJ1-3,TGTGCCAGCAGTGTGCCGGGGTATGGAAACACCATATATTTT,CASSVPGYGNTIYF
NA,TRBV2,TRBD1,TRBJ2-1,TGTGCCAGCAGTCTCCCAAGGACAGGGCACAATGAGCAGTTCTTC,CASSLPRTGHNEQFF
NA,TRBV6-1,NA,TRBJ2-7,TGTGCCAGCAGTGAAATCGGGGGCTCCTACGAGCAGTACTTC,CASSEIGGSYEQYF
NA,TRBV6-5,TRBD1,TRBJ2-7,TGTGCCAGCAGTCGCTCCGGGACAGATTACGAGCAGTACTTC,CASSRSGTDYEQYF
NA,TRBV2,TRBD2,TRBJ2-7,TGTGCCAGCGACGCTAGCGGGGGATACTCCTACGAGCAGTACTTC,CASDASGGYSYEQYF
NA,TRBV21-1,NA,TRBJ1-1,TGTGCCAGCAGCCGGGGGGACAGGGGTCCTGAAGCTTTCTTT,CASSRGDRGPEAFF
NA,TRBV6-5,TRBD1,TRBJ2-1,TGTGCCAGCAGTTACAACCACGGGACAGGGGTGAATGAGCAGTTCTTC,CASSYNHGTGVNEQFF
NA,TRBV5-1,NA,TRBJ2-7,TGCGCCAGCAGCCCTACCTTCTCGGGACCCACGCAAAAGCAGTACTTC,CASSPTFSGPTQKQYF
NA,TRBV19,TRBD1,TRBJ1-6,TGTGCCAGTAGGGGACAGGCTCATTCACCCCTCCACTTT,CASRGQAHSPLHF
once,TRBV9,TRBD2,TRBJ2-2,TGTGCCAGCAGCGGGCGGGGGGGCCGTGGCACCGGGGAGCTGTTTTTT,CASSGRGGRGTGELFF
NA,TRBV6-6,NA,TRBJ1-3,TGTGCCAGCAGCCTCAAAAGGACAGTCTCTGGAAACACCATATATTTT,CASSLKRTVSGNTIYF
NA,TRBV10-1,NA,TRBJ1-2,TGCGCCAGCAGCGCCAGAGACGTCGGCTATGGCCACACCTTC,CASSARDVGYGHTF
NA,TRBV12-3/TRBV12-4,NA,TRBJ2-3,TGTGCCAGCGGACAACAGGGTTATACGCAGTATTTT,CASGQQGYTQYF
NA,TRBV5-5,TRBD1,TRBJ2-1,TGTGCCAGCAGTGGTAGTCCATACAGGGGACGGTACAATGAGCAGTTCTTC,CASSGSPYRGRYNEQFF
NA,TRBV19,NA,TRBJ1-3,TGTGCCAGTAGTCATGAAACAGTCTCTGGAAACACCATATATTTT,CASSHETVSGNTIYF
NA,TRBV30,NA,TRBJ2-7,TGTGCCTCCCTGACAGGAAATTTTTTCTACGAGCAGTACTTC,CASLTGNFFYEQYF
once,TRBV3-1/TRBV3-2,NA,TRBJ1-1,TGTGCCAGCAGCCAAGATCCGCGGGGCACTGAAGCTTTCTTT,CASSQDPRGTEAFF
once,TRBV27,NA,TRBJ1-6,TGTGCCAGCAGTCTGCGGACCGGCGGGGGATCCTATAATTCACCCCTCCACTTT,CASSLRTGGGSYNSPLHF
NA,TRBV19,NA,TRBJ1-5,TGTGCCAGTAGTTCCCGGGGAGACGCGGGGCGGAATCAGCCCCAGCATTTT,CASSSRGDAGRNQPQHF
NA,TRBV5-1,NA,TRBJ1-3,TGCGCCAGCAGCTTGGGGCTCCAATCGAGGGGAAACACCATATATTTT,CASSLGLQSRGNTIYF
NA,TRBV2,NA,TRBJ1-1,TGTGCCAGCAGTGAAGCGGGGCGCGCTCCTGATACTTTCTTT,CASSEAGRAPDTFF